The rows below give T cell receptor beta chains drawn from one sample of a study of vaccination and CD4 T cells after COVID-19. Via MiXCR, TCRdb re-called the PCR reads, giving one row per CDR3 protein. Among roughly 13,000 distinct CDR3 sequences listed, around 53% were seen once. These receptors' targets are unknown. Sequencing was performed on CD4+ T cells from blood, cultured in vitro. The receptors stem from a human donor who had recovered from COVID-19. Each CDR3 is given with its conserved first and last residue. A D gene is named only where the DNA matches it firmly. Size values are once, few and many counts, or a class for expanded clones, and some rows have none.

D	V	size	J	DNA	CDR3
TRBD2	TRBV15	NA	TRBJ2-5	TGTGCCACCAGCAGAGATAGTCTAGCGGGAGAAGAGACCCAGTACTTC	CATSRDSLAGEETQYF
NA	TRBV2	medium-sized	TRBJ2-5	TGTGCCAGCAGTGAGAAGCACGTACAAGAGACCCAGTACTTC	CASSEKHVQETQYF
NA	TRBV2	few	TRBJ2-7	TGTGCCAGCAGTCTAGAGGGTGGTGACGAGCAGTACTTC	CASSLEGGDEQYF
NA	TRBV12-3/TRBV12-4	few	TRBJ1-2	TGTGCCAGCCGACACGGAGTGGAGGGTGGCTACACCTTC	CASRHGVEGGYTF
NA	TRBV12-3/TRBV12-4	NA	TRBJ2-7	TGTGCCAGCAGCCTAAATACAGGGACGGGGCAGTACTTC	CASSLNTGTGQYF
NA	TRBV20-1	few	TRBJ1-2	TGCAGTGCTAGAGATGGGAATACGGGGGCGAATGGCTACACCTTC	CSARDGNTGANGYTF
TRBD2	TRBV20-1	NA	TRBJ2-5	TGCAGCGTAGCGGGAGTTGGTGAGACCCAGTACTTC	CSVAGVGETQYF
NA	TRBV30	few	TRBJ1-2	TGTGCCTGGAGTGTGAGACTGGGGGGAAGCGGCTACACCTTC	CAWSVRLGGSGYTF
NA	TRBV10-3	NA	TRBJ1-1	TGTGCCATCAGTCCTATGGGGAGGAAACAGGGGAACACTGAAGCTTTCTTT	CAISPMGRKQGNTEAFF
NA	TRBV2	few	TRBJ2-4	TGTGCCAGCAGCCCTACTCCTTTACTTGCCAAAAACATTCAGTACTTC	CASSPTPLLAKNIQYF
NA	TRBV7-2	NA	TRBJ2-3	TGTGCCAGCAGCTACAACCCCGGGACCGGAAGAGGAGATACGCAGTATTTT	CASSYNPGTGRGDTQYF
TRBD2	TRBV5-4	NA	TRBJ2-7	TGTGCCAGCAGCTTCGGTTTCTCGACGGGGGAGGGTTACGAGCAGTACTTC	CASSFGFSTGEGYEQYF
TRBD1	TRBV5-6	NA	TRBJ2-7	TGTGCCAGCAGCTTTTACCAGGGGGCGGGCTCCTACGAGCAGTACTTC	CASSFYQGAGSYEQYF
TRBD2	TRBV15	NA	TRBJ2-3	TGTGCCACCAACTCCCAGCGGGGGCCACGGGATACGCAGTATTTT	CATNSQRGPRDTQYF
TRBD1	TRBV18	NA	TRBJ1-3	TGTGCCAGCTCACTCGACAGGGATGTGGACACCATATATTTT	CASSLDRDVDTIYF
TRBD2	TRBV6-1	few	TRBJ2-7	TGTGCCAGCAACCCTAGCGGGAGGCTCTACGAGCAGTACTTC	CASNPSGRLYEQYF
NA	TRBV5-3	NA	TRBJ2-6	TGTGCCAGCAGCCAGATGGGGGGACCTGGGGCCAACGTCCTGACTTTC	CASSQMGGPGANVLTF
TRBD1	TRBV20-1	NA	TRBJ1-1	TGCAGTGCTCTACCACAGGGGCCGGGGGAAGCTTTCTTT	CSALPQGPGEAFF
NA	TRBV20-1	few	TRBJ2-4	TGCAGTGCTAGAGATCTGACAGGACTAGCCAAAAACATTCAGTACTTC	CSARDLTGLAKNIQYF
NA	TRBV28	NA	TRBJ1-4	TGTGCCAGCAGTTTGGGGCTGACTAATGAAAAACTGTTTTTT	CASSLGLTNEKLFF
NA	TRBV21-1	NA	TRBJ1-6	TGTGCCAGCAGCATAGGATCCTGGGGAGTCAGAGGCGATTCACCCCTCCACTTT	CASSIGSWGVRGDSPLHF
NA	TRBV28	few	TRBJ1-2	TGTGCCAGCAGTCGATCTGATGGCTACACCTTC	CASSRSDGYTF
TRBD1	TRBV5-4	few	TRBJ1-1	TGTGCCAGCAGAAGACAGGGGGCGAGGACTGAAGCTTTCTTT	CASRRQGARTEAFF
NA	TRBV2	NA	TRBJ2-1	TGTGCCAGCTACTACAATGAGCAGTTCTTC	CASYYNEQFF
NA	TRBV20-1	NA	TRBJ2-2	TGCAGTGCTAGAGACAGCCGGACTGGCGGGGAGCTGTTTTTT	CSARDSRTGGELFF
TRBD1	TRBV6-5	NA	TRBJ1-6	TGTGCCAGCAGTTCCCGATGGGACAGCCTGGTGAATTCACCCCTCCACTTT	CASSSRWDSLVNSPLHF
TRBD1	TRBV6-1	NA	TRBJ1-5	TGTGCCAGCAGCCCGGGACAGGGAGGGGGACAGCCCCAGCATTTT	CASSPGQGGGQPQHF
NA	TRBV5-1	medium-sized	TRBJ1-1	TGCGCCAGCAGCCTCCCCGAGACTGGGACTGAAGCTTTCTTT	CASSLPETGTEAFF
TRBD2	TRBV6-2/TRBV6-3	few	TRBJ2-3	TGTGCCAGCAGTTACGTAGCGGGAGGGCGGACGCAGTATTTT	CASSYVAGGRTQYF
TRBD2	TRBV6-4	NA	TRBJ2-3	TGTGCCAGCAAGCGGGAGGGCACAGATACGCAGTATTTT	CASKREGTDTQYF
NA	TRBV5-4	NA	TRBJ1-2	TGTGCCAGCAGCTTGGCCTCACAGGTCTATGGCTACACCTTC	CASSLASQVYGYTF
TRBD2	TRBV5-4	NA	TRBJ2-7	TGTGCCAGCAGCTTTCAGCGGGACTACGAGCAGTACTTC	CASSFQRDYEQYF
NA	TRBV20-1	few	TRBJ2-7	TGCAGTGCTGCGTTTCGGACAGCCAAACGCTACGAGCAGTACTTC	CSAAFRTAKRYEQYF
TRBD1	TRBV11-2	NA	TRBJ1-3	TGTGCCAGCAGCTCCCGGACAGGCTCTGGAAACACCATATATTTT	CASSSRTGSGNTIYF
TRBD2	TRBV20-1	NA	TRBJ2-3	TGCAGTGCTCCCCCGGGCGGGAGGGCCGATACGCAGTATTTT	CSAPPGGRADTQYF
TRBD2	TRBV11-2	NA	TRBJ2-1	TGTGCCAGCAGCTGGGAGGGACTCCGTGAGCAGTTCTTC	CASSWEGLREQFF
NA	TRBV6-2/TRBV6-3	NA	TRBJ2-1	TGTGCCAGCAGCCCCGTCGGTCGGTACAATGAGCAGTTCTTC	CASSPVGRYNEQFF
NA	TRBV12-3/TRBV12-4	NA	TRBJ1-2	TGTGCCAGCAGTCCTCCAAACCGTGACTATGGCTACACCTTC	CASSPPNRDYGYTF
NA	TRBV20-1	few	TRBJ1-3	TGCAGTGCGAGCAGAGGGGACGGTGGAAACACCATATATTTT	CSASRGDGGNTIYF
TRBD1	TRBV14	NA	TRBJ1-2	TGTGCCAGCGGACAGGATCCTAACTATGGCTACACCTTC	CASGQDPNYGYTF
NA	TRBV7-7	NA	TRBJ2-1	TGTGCTAGCAGCTTAAGTTCCGGCAATGAGCAGTTCTTC	CASSLSSGNEQFF
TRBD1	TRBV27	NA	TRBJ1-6	TGTGCCAGCAGGCACGGGACAGGGGGTAATTCACCCCTCCACTTT	CASRHGTGGNSPLHF
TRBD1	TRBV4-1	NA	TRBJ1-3	TGCGCCAGCAGCTCAGTGGTGGGGACAGGGGTTCGACGGGATGGCTCTGGAAACACCATATATTTT	CASSSVVGTGVRRDGSGNTIYF
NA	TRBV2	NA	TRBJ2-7	TGTGCCAGCGCGGCCTCGCCATCCTACGAGCAGTACTTC	CASAASPSYEQYF
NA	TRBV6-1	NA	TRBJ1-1	TGTGCCAGCAGTCCCCCGGGGCAGTCAGGGTCTGAAGCTTTCTTT	CASSPPGQSGSEAFF
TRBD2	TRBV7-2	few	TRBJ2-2	TGTGCCAGCAGCTTACCCCCCTGGCGGGAGACCGGGGAGCTGTTTTTT	CASSLPPWRETGELFF
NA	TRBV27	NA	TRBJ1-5	TGTGCCAGCAGTCCGCGGACAGCGGGGAGCAATCAGCCCCAGCATTTT	CASSPRTAGSNQPQHF
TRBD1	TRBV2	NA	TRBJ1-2	TGTGCCAGCAGTGGAAAGAAAGCAGGGGGTTCTGGCTACACCTTC	CASSGKKAGGSGYTF
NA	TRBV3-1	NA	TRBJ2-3	TGTGCCAGCAGCCAAGGATTAGATGGCGCAGATACGCAGTATTTT	CASSQGLDGADTQYF
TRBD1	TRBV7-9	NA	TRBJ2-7	TGTGCCTCGGGACAGGGTTCCTACGAGCAGTACTTC	CASGQGSYEQYF
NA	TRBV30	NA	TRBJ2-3	TGTGCCTGGAGCCAGGGAACGCAGTATTTT	CAWSQGTQYF
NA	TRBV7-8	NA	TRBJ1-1	TGTGCCAGCAGCTTAGTGTTCCACAACACTGAAGCTTTCTTT	CASSLVFHNTEAFF
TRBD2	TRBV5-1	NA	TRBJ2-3	TGCGCCAGCAGCTCGAGCGGGAGGGCCCTCACAGATACGCAGTATTTT	CASSSSGRALTDTQYF
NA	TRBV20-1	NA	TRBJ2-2	TGCAGTGCTAGATTCTTCAGGGAGGGGGATGTGGGGGAGCTGTTTTTT	CSARFFREGDVGELFF
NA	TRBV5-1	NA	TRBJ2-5	TGCGCCAGCAGCTTGGCCCGGATCCAAGAGACCCAGTACTTC	CASSLARIQETQYF
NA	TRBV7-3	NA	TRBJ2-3	TGTGCCAGCAGCCCCTCGTGGTTGAGTTCCGATACGCAGTATTTT	CASSPSWLSSDTQYF
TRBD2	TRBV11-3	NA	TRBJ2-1	TGTGCCAGCAGCTTGGTAGCGGGAGGCCACAATGAGCAGTTCTTC	CASSLVAGGHNEQFF
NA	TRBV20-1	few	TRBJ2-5	TGCAGTGCCCGGACAGGGAGGGAAGAGACCCAGTACTTC	CSARTGREETQYF
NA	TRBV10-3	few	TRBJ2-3	TGTGCCATCAGTGAAGGGATTAGCACAGATACGCAGTATTTT	CAISEGISTDTQYF